These T cell receptor beta chains were read from a single sample in a study of shared clonotypes between healthy human individuals. Profiling relied on immunoSEQ multiplex PCR, and the TCRdb table lists in-frame clones only, not all of them. The sample holds about 550,000 clones, nearly 97% seen once. Sequenced input: naive CD8+ T cells sorted from blood. Receptors originate from a woman aged 25 to 45 in good health. Both conserved end residues are part of each CDR3. The order of the fields is V gene, J gene, CDR3 protein.

TRBV6-5	TRBJ2-1	CASSYSGQHNEQFF
TRBV14	TRBJ2-7	CASSQDLSGPTYEQYF
TRBV19	TRBJ2-1	CASSIGGRVYEQFF
TRBV13	TRBJ2-7	CASSLRLGRPYEQYF
TRBV5-1	TRBJ1-2	CASSLGPTYGYTF
TRBV5-5	TRBJ2-5	CASSLAGRETVGETQYF
TRBV15	TRBJ2-6	CATSERQGIGANVLTF
TRBV19	TRBJ1-5	CASSMTGSNQPQHF
TRBV7-9	TRBJ2-7	CASSEEPQTEQYF
TRBV28	TRBJ1-2	CASSLFLRGTRIDGYTF
TRBV29-1	TRBJ2-5	CSVVPGPDETQYF
TRBV6-5	TRBJ1-2	CASSYSMGETDGYTF
TRBV7-9	TRBJ2-1	CASSLVGSSSYNEQFF
TRBV10-3	TRBJ2-2	CAISITDRENTGELFF
TRBV27	TRBJ1-2	CASSPQGQGSRGYTF
TRBV19	TRBJ2-7	CASRSSGRIYEQYF
TRBV21-1	TRBJ2-7	CASSKGRGPIDSYEQYF
TRBV14	TRBJ2-7	CASSLYGGLSYEQYF
TRBV7-9	TRBJ2-5	CASSLLGETQYF
TRBV5-6	TRBJ2-3	CASSLLGDTQYF
TRBV2	TRBJ1-5	CASSDWTGKNQPQHF
TRBV27	TRBJ1-4	CASSSRTSSLFF
TRBV6-1	TRBJ2-7	CASSEGLAGVYEQYF
TRBV9	TRBJ2-3	CASSVGGSTTDTQYF
TRBV28	TRBJ2-7	CASSSFGGLYEQYF
TRBV7-8	TRBJ1-1	CASSLGWERTEAFF
TRBV19	TRBJ2-2	CARSGFPGELFF
TRBV28	TRBJ1-1	CASCSWGVGTEAFF
TRBV2	TRBJ1-5	CASSDGNQPQHF
TRBV27	TRBJ1-2	CASSLGVWGGDYGYTF